Ten or more counts support the clone carrying this TCR beta chain. The antigen is undetermined. Each CDR3 protein gets one entry after TCRdb re-called the 5' RACE reads with MiXCR. This sample has tens of thousands of distinct CDR3 sequences; roughly 18% occur once, and the top ten carry 2% to 2.5%. Study-wide points: Tumor memory CD4+ T cell TCR gene usage clustered with blood and lymph node memory CD4+ cells and lymph node naive CD4+ cells. Tumor Tregs overlapped most with tumor, then blood, naive CD4+ cells.

The CDR3 sequence is 14 residues long. Germline-derived CDR1 and CDR2 are SGHVS and FNYEAQ. Trimming took off 2 bases at V and 1 base at J, with 8 bases between the two ends. The chain combines TRBV7-6 with TRBJ1-1; D gene unclear. This TCR came from a female donor with breast cancer. The sequenced sample consisted of naive CD4+ T cells sorted from blood. Subset indicated: naive CD4+ T cells, CD4+CD45RA+CD25-. CDR3 bases: TGTGCCAGCAGCTTAAAAGCGGGGAACACTGAAGCTTTCTTT. Its protein is CASSLKAGNTEAFF.